These T cell receptor beta chains were read from a single sample in a study of cytomegalovirus exposure and HLA in healthy donors. Measured with immunoSEQ multiplex PCR; TCRdb has only the in-frame clones, and not every one. The sample includes 150,000 to 180,000 clones, under 80% of them seen just once. The sequenced sample consisted of PBMCs. These receptors all stem from a man aged 25-45 years in good health and CMV-seronegative. Both conserved end residues are part of each CDR3. D genes are given only for firm matches. Some rows have no size entry. The others give once, few or many, or a class for an expanded clone.

V	size	D	J	CDR3	DNA
TRBV9	.	TRBD1	TRBJ2-3	CASSLGQGETDTQYF	TGTGCCAGCAGCCTCGGACAGGGCGAGACAGATACGCAGTATTTT
TRBV13	.	TRBD1	TRBJ2-7	CASSPYRGQPSYEQYF	TGTGCCAGCAGCCCTTACAGGGGGCAACCCTCCTACGAGCAGTACTTC
TRBV29-1	few	.	TRBJ1-1	CSAGEPQGTEAFF	TGCAGCGCTGGGGAGCCACAAGGGACTGAAGCTTTCTTT
TRBV5-1	few	.	TRBJ2-7	CASSFYSGVGYEQYF	TGCGCCAGCAGCTTTTATTCAGGGGTCGGCTACGAGCAGTACTTC
TRBV5-1	.	.	TRBJ2-1	CASSLEWLNEQFF	TGCGCCAGCAGCTTGGAGTGGCTCAATGAGCAGTTCTTC
TRBV11-2	.	.	TRBJ2-3	CASSPTRDTQYF	TGTGCCAGCAGCCCCACCAGAGATACGCAGTATTTT
TRBV29-1	.	.	TRBJ2-7	CSVVISYEQYF	TGCAGCGTTGTCATCTCCTACGAGCAGTACTTC
TRBV6-5	.	TRBD1	TRBJ1-6	CASRLQGGNSPLHF	TGTGCCAGCAGACTACAGGGGGGGAATTCACCCCTCCACTTT
TRBV5-6	.	TRBD1	TRBJ2-1	CASSLGTGANEQFF	TGTGCCAGCAGCTTGGGGACAGGAGCCAATGAGCAGTTCTTC
TRBV18	.	.	TRBJ1-6	CASSPPGYRARSYNSPLHF	TGTGCCAGCTCACCACCGGGGTACAGGGCACGCTCCTATAATTCACCCCTCCACTTT
TRBV29-1	.	TRBD1	TRBJ1-1	CSAHPGGRTEAFF	TGCAGCGCTCACCCAGGGGGCCGGACTGAAGCTTTCTTT
TRBV7-9	few	.	TRBJ1-1	CASSFDRDTEAFF	TGTGCCAGCAGCTTCGACAGAGACACTGAAGCTTTCTTT
TRBV19	.	TRBD1	TRBJ1-2	CASSMGTENGYTF	TGTGCCAGTAGTATGGGGACAGAAAATGGCTACACCTTC
TRBV7-9	few	.	TRBJ1-1	CASSQTTGPEAFF	TGTGCCAGCAGCCAGACGACAGGACCTGAAGCTTTCTTT
TRBV9	.	.	TRBJ1-1	CASSISGQPNTEAFF	TGTGCCAGCAGCATATCCGGACAGCCGAACACTGAAGCTTTCTTT
TRBV4-2	.	.	TRBJ1-5	CASSLGTGNNQPQHF	TGTGCCAGCAGCCTCGGAACAGGGAACAATCAGCCCCAGCATTTT
TRBV19	.	.	TRBJ1-1	CATSMIDSGEAFF	TGTGCCACCTCGATGATAGACAGTGGTGAAGCTTTCTTT
TRBV9	.	TRBD1	TRBJ1-1	CASSVVQGGGMNTEAFF	TGTGCCAGCAGCGTGGTACAGGGGGGAGGAATGAACACTGAAGCTTTCTTT
TRBV6-5	.	.	TRBJ1-2	CASGSEVGGYTF	TGTGCCAGCGGGTCTGAGGTCGGTGGCTACACCTTC
TRBV29-1	few	TRBD1	TRBJ2-7	CSVRDRVMGYEQYF	TGCAGCGTCCGGGACAGGGTGATGGGCTACGAGCAGTACTTC
TRBV27	once	TRBD2	TRBJ2-4	CASSPSGGAKNIQYF	TGTGCCAGCAGTCCTAGCGGGGGGGCCAAAAACATTCAGTACTTC
TRBV28	.	.	TRBJ2-2	CASSLPGGVGGTGELFF	TGTGCCAGCAGTTTACCGGGCGGGGTCGGAGGCACCGGGGAGCTGTTTTTT
TRBV9	.	TRBD1	TRBJ1-2	CASSGGETGVYGYTF	TGTGCCAGCAGCGGGGGCGAGACAGGGGTCTATGGCTACACCTTC
TRBV5-5	.	.	TRBJ1-3	CASSLQDLSGNTIYF	TGTGCCAGCAGCTTACAGGATTTATCTGGAAACACCATATATTTT
TRBV15	.	.	TRBJ2-3	CATSRDIRDFQYF	TGTGCCACCAGCAGAGATATTCGGGACTTCCAGTATTTT
TRBV7-2	.	TRBD1	TRBJ2-5	CASSRGTGQETQYF	TGTGCCAGCAGCAGAGGGACAGGACAAGAGACCCAGTACTTC
TRBV30	.	.	TRBJ1-5	CAWSVDSNQPQHF	TGTGCCTGGAGTGTAGACAGTAATCAGCCCCAGCATTTT
TRBV7-9	few	.	TRBJ2-7	CASSQASYEQYF	TGTGCCAGCAGCCAAGCGTCCTACGAGCAGTACTTC
TRBV6-4	.	TRBD1	TRBJ1-6	CASSPGQGAGSPLHF	TGTGCCAGCAGTCCCGGACAGGGGGCTGGTTCACCCCTCCACTTT
TRBV28	.	TRBD1	TRBJ1-1	CASSRGQLSEAFF	TGTGCCAGCAGTCGGGGACAGCTCAGTGAAGCTTTCTTT
TRBV7-6	.	TRBD1	TRBJ1-4	CASSNPLDRAEKLFF	TGTGCCAGCAGCAATCCGTTGGACAGGGCCGAAAAACTGTTTTTT
TRBV6-5	.	TRBD1	TRBJ1-1	CASSATGVDTEAFF	TGTGCCAGCAGTGCCACAGGGGTAGACACTGAAGCTTTCTTT
TRBV7-9	.	TRBD1	TRBJ1-1	CSSSLGDRAATEAFF	TGTTCCAGCAGCTTAGGGGACAGGGCTGCCACTGAAGCTTTCTTT
TRBV28	.	TRBD1	TRBJ2-1	CASSSPKDRAGTYNEQFF	TGTGCCAGCAGTTCTCCTAAGGACAGGGCAGGGACCTACAATGAGCAGTTCTTC
TRBV5-4	.	TRBD2	TRBJ2-3	CASSSLASDTQYF	TGTGCCAGCAGCTCACTAGCGTCAGATACGCAGTATTTT
TRBV7-9	.	.	TRBJ2-1	CSSSLVAGEQFF	TGTTCCAGCAGCTTAGTAGCCGGTGAGCAGTTCTTC
TRBV5-6	.	.	TRBJ1-2	CASSLRTDGYTF	TGTGCCAGCAGCTTGAGGACTGATGGCTACACCTTC
TRBV4-3	.	.	TRBJ2-7	CASSQDYHTDYEQYF	TGCGCCAGCAGCCAAGATTACCACACCGATTACGAGCAGTACTTC
TRBV7-3	few	TRBD1	TRBJ2-1	CASSLGQGADEQFF	TGTGCCAGCAGCTTAGGACAGGGGGCCGATGAGCAGTTCTTC
TRBV6-5	.	TRBD1	TRBJ1-5	CASSYGQGDQPQHF	TGTGCCAGCAGTTACGGGCAGGGGGACCAGCCCCAGCATTTT
TRBV7-2	.	.	TRBJ1-2	CASSLLVRTDTNYGYTF	TGTGCCAGCAGCTTACTCGTGAGAACAGATACTAACTATGGCTACACCTTC
TRBV5-4	.	TRBD2	TRBJ2-5	CASSGGLAGRETQYF	TGTGCCAGCAGCGGGGGACTAGCGGGGAGGGAGACCCAGTACTTC
TRBV10-3	.	.	TRBJ2-3	CAIRLTDSTDTQYF	TGTGCCATCAGGTTGACAGATAGCACAGATACGCAGTATTTT
TRBV5-1	.	TRBD2	TRBJ2-7	CASTGTSDRAEQYF	TGCGCCAGCACCGGGACTAGCGATCGGGCCGAGCAGTACTTC
TRBV7-9	.	TRBD1	TRBJ2-5	CASSRDSGAETQYF	TGTGCCAGCAGCCGGGACAGTGGGGCAGAGACCCAGTACTTC
TRBV7-9	.	.	TRBJ2-7	CSSSLSPGEQYF	TGTTCCAGCAGCTTAAGCCCGGGGGAGCAGTACTTC
TRBV27	.	.	TRBJ2-5	CASSRVTGSETQYF	TGTGCCAGCAGTAGAGTAACAGGGAGTGAGACCCAGTACTTC
TRBV7-6	once	.	TRBJ1-1	CASSLEFGGVTEAFF	TGTGCCAGCAGCTTAGAATTCGGGGGGGTCACTGAAGCTTTCTTT
TRBV18	.	TRBD2	TRBJ2-5	CASSPPGGEETQYF	TGTGCCAGCTCACCACCCGGGGGGGAAGAGACCCAGTACTTC
TRBV28	.	.	TRBJ2-2	CASSENGASTGELFF	TGTGCCAGCAGTGAGAATGGGGCTAGCACCGGGGAGCTGTTTTTT
TRBV2	.	.	TRBJ2-4	CASTEWGDIQYF	TGTGCCAGCACTGAATGGGGGGACATTCAGTACTTC
TRBV5-4	.	.	TRBJ2-5	CASSLSLETQYF	TGTGCCAGCAGCTTGTCCCTGGAGACCCAGTACTTC
TRBV7-2	.	TRBD1	TRBJ2-5	CATLTQGQGSETQYF	TGTGCCACCCTCACTCAGGGACAGGGGTCTGAGACCCAGTACTTC
TRBV19	.	TRBD2	TRBJ2-7	CASGTSVYEQYF	TGTGCCAGCGGGACTAGCGTCTACGAGCAGTACTTC
TRBV28	.	TRBD2	TRBJ2-1	CASTRQGLAGQDEQFF	TGTGCCAGCACCCGACAGGGACTAGCGGGGCAGGATGAGCAGTTCTTC
TRBV7-9	.	.	TRBJ1-1	CASSYGQIMNTEAFF	TGTGCCAGCAGCTACGGACAGATTATGAACACTGAAGCTTTCTTT
TRBV19	once	.	TRBJ1-1	CASSMGGRDEAFF	TGTGCCAGTAGTATGGGGGGGCGCGATGAAGCTTTCTTT
TRBV30	.	.	TRBJ1-2	CAWRNSGHGYTF	TGTGCCTGGAGAAACTCCGGTCATGGCTACACCTTC
TRBV7-9	.	.	TRBJ2-1	CASSPTGGGEQFF	TGTGCCAGCAGCCCTACCGGAGGTGGTGAGCAGTTCTTC
TRBV4-3	.	.	TRBJ1-2	CASSQEVTAHGYPF	TGCGCCAGCAGCCAAGAGGTTACAGCTCATGGCTACCCCTTC